This T cell receptor (beta chain) is from a study of Ad26.COV2.S vaccination and SARS-CoV-2 variants. Comments on this clone: Its antigen is unidentified.

This table comes from immunoSEQ multiplex PCR, and its TCRdb copy is limited to in-frame clones, with some not included. Of 380,000 or so clones in the sample, 80% to 90% were seen once. General study results and limits: Quantification of TCR breadth and depth may have yielded underestimates of total T cell responses.

Described treatment: around 19 received Ad26.COV2.S at low or high dose, single or two shots; about 5 received placebo; per-sample allocation not given. Sampling was done on day 63 after the first vaccine or placebo injection. This clonotype originated in a person between 18 and 65 years old who received the Ad26.COV2.S COVID-19 vaccine or a placebo. The sequenced sample was peripheral blood, obtained in a trial of Ad26.COV2.S vaccine versus placebo.

The CDR3 protein is CASSPRRESYEQYF. CDR3 bases: TGTGCCAGCAGCCCCCGGAGGGAGTCCTACGAGCAGTACTTC. The V gene is TRBV21-1, the J gene TRBJ2-7; the table's D gene call, TRBD2, was not cross checked with the DNA. TRBV21-1 is described as a pseudogene. This CDR3 has 14 residues.